The sequence of this T cell receptor beta chain was determined in a study of T cells in Graves' hyperthyroidism and ophthalmopathy. Together with thyroid ultrasound, orbital computed tomography, serum thyroxine and TRAb, clinical symptoms were used for diagnoses. The CDR3 regions of TCR beta were amplified from RNA transcripts. Carried out on the TCR CDR3, a first-round RT-PCR used the HTBI primer set. TCRdb processed the multiplex PCR reads anew with MiXCR; each CDR3 protein has one entry. The data contain more than 500,000 distinct CDR3 sequences, roughly a sixth of them singletons. This clonotype was recorded many times. Its target is unknown. Study results and limitations: Most clonotypes expanded in thyroid above 0.001 were likewise present in blood. Ophthalmopathy onset followed model prediction by a median around 6.9 months.

This CDR3 contains 15 residues. Trimming took off 3 bases at V and 2 bases at J, with 12 bases between the two ends. Germline assignment: CDR1 SGHRS and CDR2 YFSETQ. The chain recombines TRBV5-1 with TRBJ2-1; D is unclear. Material for sequencing was blood. The TCR comes from a woman in her twenties or thirties with Graves' ophthalmopathy. This CDR3 reads CASSSESAAYNEQFF. CDR3 DNA: TGCGCCAGCAGCTCCGAATCGGCGGCCTACAATGAGCAGTTCTTC.